This entry lists 29 T cell receptor beta chains sequenced from one sample in a study of T cells in Graves' hyperthyroidism and ophthalmopathy (dated by TCRdb to between 2017 and 2020). Library generation was performed with multiplex PCR. Data came from an Illumina HiSeq 2000. The TCR beta CDR3 regions were amplified from the RNA transcripts. The TCR CDR3 was subjected to a first round of RT-PCR using the HTBI primer set and the Qiagen OneStep RT-PCR kit. TCRdb reprocessing: public reads trimmed at Q25 with fastp, clones called with MiXCR, in-frame beta chains kept. Merged by CDR3 protein, the rows form single entries marked with the most common genes and DNA. For this sample the table gives 660,000 or so distinct CDR3 sequences, of which less than 25% were detected only once. The ten largest make up under 35% of the sample. The specimen was blood. These receptors were obtained from a man aged 30-40 years with Graves' ophthalmopathy.

The chain couples TRBV6-1 to TRBJ2-5; a weak D match, TRBD2 (5 bases). This CDR3 is 15 amino acids long. Germline CDR1 MNHNS, CDR2 SASEGT. The germline V and J ends were trimmed by 6 bases and 2 bases, with 16 bases remaining between them. CDR3 loop: CASSHGVSNQETQYF. CDR3 DNA sequence: TGTGCCAGCAGCCACGGGGTTTCGAATCAAGAGACCCAGTACTTC.

This chain joins TRBV3-1 and TRBJ1-1, with TRBD1 matching 7 bases. With 3 bases clipped from V and 1 base from J, the junction kept 5 bases outside the gene matches. CDR3 length: 15 residues. From germline, CDR1 is LGHDT and CDR2 YNNKEL (reference sequence). This CDR3 reads CASSQAGTANTEAFF. The CDR3 bases are TGTGCCAGCAGCCAGGCTGGGACAGCGAACACTGAAGCTTTCTTT.

This clonotype was observed at least ten times. The chain uses TRBV5-1 and TRBJ2-7, with D unclear. The V gene's germline CDR1 is SGHRS and CDR2 YFSETQ. The ends were cut back, 0 bases at V and 7 bases at J, with 17 bases in the middle. CDR3 length: 15 amino acids. CDR3 amino acids: CASSLDPGTSGEQYF. The CDR3 DNA reads TGCGCCAGCAGCTTGGACCCCGGCACCTCCGGGGAGCAGTACTTC.

This clonotype has a handful of counts. The V and J genes are TRBV30 and TRBJ2-1; 11 positions agree with TRBD2. CDR3 length: 17 residues. CDR1 GTSNPN and CDR2 SVGIG come from the germline V gene (reference sequence). V lost 2 bases and J lost 3; bases outside the gene matches: 9. CDR3 amino acids: CAWSIRLAGGYYNEQFF. As DNA, the CDR3 is TGTGCCTGGAGTATTCGCCTAGCGGGAGGTTACTACAATGAGCAGTTCTTC.

This clonotype appeared a few times. The chain is built from TRBV29-1 and TRBJ2-7; D perhaps matches TRBD1 (6 bases). Germline-derived CDR1 and CDR2 are SQVTM and ANQGSEA. The CDR3 extends over 12 amino acids. Trimming stripped 8 bases from V and 1 base from J, with 12 bases between. Written as DNA, the CDR3 is TGCAGCACGCGGACAGAATCCTACGAGCAGTACTTC. Its protein is CSTRTESYEQYF.

This clonotype came up a few times. The chain links TRBV2 to TRBJ1-1, with D tentatively TRBD1 (6 bases). CDR1 and CDR2 (germline): SNHLY, FYNNEI. The V gene lost 5 bases and the J gene lost 4 bases, with 17 bases spanning the gap. CDR3 size: 15 residues. DNA of the CDR3: TGTGCCAGCAGTCAGGATCGTGGGGGCCGCACTGAAGCTTTCTTT. Residues: CASSQDRGGRTEAFF. Filled out from reference TRBV2 and TRBJ1-1, the complete variable domain reads EPEVTQTPSHQVTQMGQEVILRCVPISNHLYFYWYRQILGQKVEFLVSFYNNEISEKSEIFDDQFSVERPDGSNFTLKIRSTKLEDSAMYFCASSQDRGGRTEAFFGQGTRLTVV.

The V and J genes are TRBV27 and TRBJ2-3, with TRBD2 matching over 11 bases. Per the germline V gene, CDR1 is MNHEY and CDR2 is SMNVEV (reference sequence). The CDR3 loop spans 15 amino acids. V lost 4 bases and J lost 6; bases outside the gene matches: 6. Here the CDR3 reads CASSSLAGGSDTQYF. The CDR3 bases are TGTGCCAGCAGTTCGCTAGCGGGAGGATCGGATACGCAGTATTTT.

The gene calls are TRBV29-1 and TRBJ2-6; D remains unclear. The CDR3 has 13 amino acids. From germline, CDR1 is SQVTM and CDR2 ANQGSEA. Trimming took 3 bases from V and 3 from J, leaving 6 bases between them. CDR3 residues: CSVDKSGANVLTF. CDR3 bases: TGCAGCGTTGATAAAAGTGGGGCCAACGTCCTGACTTTC. Variable domain in full (rest from reference TRBV29-1 and TRBJ2-6): SAVISQKPSRDICQRGTSLTIQCQVDSQVTMMFWYRQQPGQSLTLIATANQGSEATYESGFVIDKFPISRPNLTFSTLTVSNMSPEDSSIYLCSVDKSGANVLTFGAGSRLTVL.

In its sample, this clonotype was seen a few times. The genes are TRBV27 and TRBJ2-3; 13 bases are shared with TRBD2. CDR3 size: 16 residues. Germline CDR1 is MNHEY and CDR2 is SMNVEV (reference sequence). Trimming took 5 bases from V and 5 from J; bases not matched to a gene: 7. The CDR3 protein is CASSIGLAGVGDTQYF. In nucleotides, the CDR3 is TGTGCCAGCAGTATCGGACTAGCGGGAGTAGGAGATACGCAGTATTTT.

This clonotype was counted only a few times. The chain's CDR3 is CASSEGIGLAGPYNEQFF. The CDR3 DNA reads TGTGCCAGCAGTGAAGGTATAGGACTAGCGGGACCCTACAATGAGCAGTTCTTC. The genes are TRBV6-1 and TRBJ2-1, with TRBD2 matching 12 bases. The V and J ends lost 1 base and 2 bases, in that order; junction bases with no gene match: 6. This CDR3 spans 18 amino acids. Germline lookup yields CDR1 MNHNS and CDR2 SASEGT.

Ten or more counts support this clonotype. V usage is TRBV5-1 and J usage is TRBJ2-1; perhaps TRBD1 as D (6 bases). This CDR3 region has 15 residues. The germline CDR1 and CDR2 sequences are SGHRS and YFSETQ. Trimming shortened V by 4 bases and J by 0 bases, and 11 bases separated the two germline ends. The CDR3 nucleotides read TGCGCCAGCAGCCCCACAGGGTTCTCCTACAATGAGCAGTTCTTC. Translated: CASSPTGFSYNEQFF.

The V and J genes are TRBV5-1 and TRBJ2-5; 10 nucleotides agree with TRBD1. This CDR3 region has 16 residues. Looked up from germline, CDR1 is SGHRS and CDR2 is YFSETQ. Germline trimming cut 2 bases from V and 3 bases from J; bases unmatched to any gene: 7. The CDR3 region is CASSLSFGTGEETQYF. CDR3 bases: TGCGCCAGCAGCTTATCATTCGGGACAGGGGAAGAGACCCAGTACTTC.

This clonotype appeared many times. The V gene is TRBV28, the J gene TRBJ2-7; tentative D call: TRBD1 (6 bases). Germline lookup yields CDR1 MDHEN and CDR2 SYDVKM. Trimming left V 3 bases short and J 0 bases short, with 12 bases between. The CDR3 length is 15 residues. The CDR3 nucleotides are TGTGCCAGCAGTTTTAAGACAGGCGTCTCCTACGAGCAGTACTTC. Translating gives CASSFKTGVSYEQYF.

Here the CDR3 reads CASSSQREGPYEQYF. The CDR3 DNA is TGTGCCAGCAGTTCCCAGCGGGAGGGCCCTTACGAGCAGTACTTC. The J gene is TRBJ2-7, the V gene TRBV27; 10 bases agree with TRBD2. This CDR3 contains 15 residues. The germline V gene has CDR1 MNHEY and CDR2 SMNVEV (reference sequence). The V and J ends lost 4 bases and 4 bases, in that order; junction bases with no gene match: 7.

The table lists this clonotype with a few counts. The chain joins TRBV30 to TRBJ2-5, with TRBD1 as a possible D gene (8 bases). Deletions cut 0 bases from V and 7 bases from J, with 27 bases between. The CDR3 loop spans 18 amino acids. Germline assignment: CDR1 GTSNPN and CDR2 SVGIG (reference sequence). The CDR3 DNA reads TGTGCCTGGAGTGTACGGGGGGTATGGACAGGGCCCTCGGGGACCCAGTACTTC. Protein product: CAWSVRGVWTGPSGTQYF.

This chain joins TRBV5-1 and TRBJ1-1; D is ambiguous. CDR1 and CDR2 (germline): SGHRS, YFSETQ. The CDR3 sequence is 14 residues long. The germline V and J ends were trimmed by 3 bases and 5 bases, with 14 bases remaining between them. The CDR3: CASSSQGSGTEAFF. CDR3 DNA sequence: TGCGCCAGCAGCTCACAAGGGTCGGGGACTGAAGCTTTCTTT.

There are a few counts of this clonotype. The chain has TRBV18 and TRBJ2-1; D is undetermined. Trimming cost V 3 bases and J 8 bases, with 14 bases left between them. The CDR3 runs 14 residues. CDR1 KGHSH and CDR2 LQKENI come from the germline V gene. CDR3 in DNA: TGTGCCAGCTCACCTAATAGTGGGTTCGATGAGCAGTTCTTC. Protein sequence: CASSPNSGFDEQFF. Full variable domain (remainder filled in from reference TRBV18 and TRBJ2-1): NAGVMQNPRHLVRRRGQEARLRCSPMKGHSHVYWYRQLPEEGLKFMVYLQKENIIDESGMPKERFSAEFPKEGPSILRIQQVVRGDSAAYFCASSPNSGFDEQFFGPGTRLTVL.

The genes are TRBV6-2 or TRBV6-3 and TRBJ2-3; 7 bases line up with TRBD2. Trimming took 0 bases from V and 4 from J; bases not matched to a gene: 13. This CDR3 has 18 residues. The germline V gene encodes CDR1 MNHEY and CDR2 SVGEGT. The CDR3 region has the DNA TGTGCCAGCAGTTACTCCAGTGGGAGGGGCTACCCCGCAGATACGCAGTATTTT. Protein product: CASSYSSGRGYPADTQYF.

This clonotype was observed a handful of times. The V and J genes are TRBV30 and TRBJ1-2; D not resolved. The CDR3 consists of 12 residues. Germline V lookup: CDR1 GTSNPN, CDR2 SVGIG (reference sequence). V was clipped by 4 bases and J by 4 bases, with 10 bases between them. Written as DNA, the CDR3 is TGTGCCTGGACACCCCTCCCCTATGGCTACACCTTC. Translated: CAWTPLPYGYTF.

The gene calls are TRBV20-1 and TRBJ2-7; 7 bases align to TRBD2. The V and J ends lost 1 base and 3 bases, in that order; junction bases with no gene match: 6. Germline V CDR1 and CDR2: DFQATT, SNEGSKA (reference sequence). CDR3 length: 14 residues. The CDR3 DNA is TGCAGTGCTAGAGTCGACCCGGGGGGCTACGAGCAGTACTTC. Translation: CSARVDPGGYEQYF.

J is TRBJ2-1 and V is TRBV15, with 10 bases fitting TRBD1. Germline V CDR1 and CDR2: LNHNV, YYDKDF (reference sequence). Unmatched junction bases numbered 10, after V lost 0 bases and J lost 2 bases. CDR3 length: 19 amino acids. DNA of the CDR3: TGTGCCACCAGCAGAGATCGAGGGGACAGGGGTGGTCCCTACAATGAGCAGTTCTTC. This codes for CATSRDRGDRGGPYNEQFF.

A few counts support this clonotype. The rearrangement links TRBV6-2 or TRBV6-3 to TRBJ1-2, with TRBD1 as a possible D gene (5 bases). With 1 base removed from V and 5 bases from J, the gap between germline ends came to 11 bases. CDR1 is MNHEY and CDR2 is SVGEGT in the germline V gene. The CDR3 has 14 residues. This chain's CDR3 is CASSYWDLLYGYTF. Written as DNA, the CDR3 is TGTGCCAGCAGTTACTGGGACCTTTTATATGGCTACACCTTC.

The CDR3 here is CASSPQIAGKSSYEQYF. For the CDR3, the DNA is TGTGCCAGCAGCCCGCAAATAGCGGGAAAGAGCTCCTACGAGCAGTACTTC. The chain couples TRBV7-3 to TRBJ2-7; 8 positions agree with TRBD2. The ends lost 5 bases at V and 0 bases at J; junction bases unmatched: 12. The CDR3 spans 17 residues. Germline V gives CDR1 SGHTA, CDR2 FQGTGA.

This clonotype showed up many times. The chain has TRBV28 and TRBJ2-6, with TRBD1 matching over 7 bases. Trimming cost V 7 bases and J 0 bases; bases outside gene matches: 6. Germline CDR1 reads MDHEN; CDR2 reads SYDVKM. The CDR3 length is 16 residues. The CDR3 DNA sequence: TGTGCCAGCAATCGACAGGGTTCCTCTGGGGCCAACGTCCTGACTTTC. Its protein is CASNRQGSSGANVLTF.

This clonotype was seen at least ten times. V usage is TRBV7-4 and J usage is TRBJ1-5, with D perhaps matching TRBD1 (5 bases). CDR3 length: 13 residues. Germline-derived CDR1 and CDR2 are SGHVT and SQSDAQ. Trimming removed 5 bases at V and 7 bases at J, with 12 bases between. DNA for the CDR3: TGTGCCAGCAGCCGGGACCGCAGACAGCCCCAGCATTTT. It translates to CASSRDRRQPQHF.

This clonotype showed up many times. The chain uses TRBV5-1 and TRBJ1-6, with a tentative D call TRBD1 (6 bases). Germline V CDR1 and CDR2: SGHRS, YFSETQ. Trimming left V 2 bases short and J 6 bases short, with 9 bases between. This CDR3 has 14 residues. CDR3: CASSLGQTNSPLHF. The CDR3 DNA follows: TGCGCCAGCAGCTTAGGACAGACTAATTCACCCCTCCACTTT.

The rearrangement links TRBV4-2 to TRBJ1-4, with D possibly TRBD1 on 5 matching bases. The V end lost 2 bases, the J end lost 3 bases, and 10 bases lay between the germline ends. Germline CDR1 is LGHNA and CDR2 is YNFKEQ. This CDR3 contains 15 residues. As DNA, the CDR3 is TGTGCCAGCAGCCAACCAGGGTCCGCTAATGAAAAACTGTTTTTT. It is translated as CASSQPGSANEKLFF.

The chain is built from TRBV9 and TRBJ2-1; TRBD1 might be the D (6 bases). Trimming removed 4 bases from V and 5 bases from J, with 16 bases in between. From germline, CDR1 is SGDLS and CDR2 YYNGEE. The CDR3 extends over 15 amino acids. CDR3 sequence: CASSHQGLLDNEQFF. In nucleotides, the CDR3 is TGTGCCAGCAGCCACCAGGGGTTGCTAGACAATGAGCAGTTCTTC.

Comments on this clonotype: This may be a read error, as it is one base from a much larger clone. The chain uses TRBV7-2 and TRBJ2-1; the match to TRBD2 covers 13 bases. There are 16 residues in the CDR3. V was clipped by 3 bases and J by 7 bases; unmatched bases: 6. Germline CDR1 is SGHTA and CDR2 is FQGNSA. CDR3 coding DNA: TGTGCCAGCAGCTTTACACTAGCGGGGGGGGGTAATGAGCAGTTCTTC. Encoded protein: CASSFTLAGGGNEQFF.